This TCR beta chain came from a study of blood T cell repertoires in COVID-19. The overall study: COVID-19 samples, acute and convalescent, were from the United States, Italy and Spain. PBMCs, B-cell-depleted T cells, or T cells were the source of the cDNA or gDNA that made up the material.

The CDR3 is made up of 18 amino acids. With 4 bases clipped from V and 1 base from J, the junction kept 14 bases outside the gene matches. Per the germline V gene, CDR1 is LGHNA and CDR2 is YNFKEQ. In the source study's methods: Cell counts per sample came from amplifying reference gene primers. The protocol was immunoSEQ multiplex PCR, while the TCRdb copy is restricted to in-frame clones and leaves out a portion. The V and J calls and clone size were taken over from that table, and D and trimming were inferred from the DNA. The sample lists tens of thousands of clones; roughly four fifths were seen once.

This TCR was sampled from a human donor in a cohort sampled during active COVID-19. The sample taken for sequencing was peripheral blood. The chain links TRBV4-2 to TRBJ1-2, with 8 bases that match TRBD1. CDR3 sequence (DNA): TGTGCCAGCAGCCCCGAATCAGGGCAGGGGGCCGGTAACTATGGCTACACCTTC. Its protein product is CASSPESGQGAGNYGYTF.